The clone carrying this T cell receptor beta chain has a handful of counts. Its antigen remains unidentified. The data were taken from a study of STAT5B mutations in CD4+ large granular lymphocyte leukemia. Germline loops: CDR1 MGHRA, CDR2 YSYEKL. The germline V and J ends were trimmed by 2 bases and 1 base, with 14 bases remaining between them. CDR3 length: 16 residues. Study results and limitations: Approximately 25% of private leukemic clonotypes occurred rarely in other patients' non-leukemic repertoires.

Profiling relied on immunoSEQ multiplex PCR, and the TCRdb table lists in-frame clones only, not all of them. The repertoire includes around 30,000 clones, more than 75% of them detected once, and roughly 2.3% sits in the top ten. Sequencing input: CD4+ T cells from blood buffy coats. This TCR derives from a human donor in good health. The rearrangement links TRBV4-1 to TRBJ1-1, with D possibly being TRBD1 (5 bases). The CDR3 DNA sequence: TGCGCCAGCAGCCAAACCACCGGGACCCAGAACACTGAAGCTTTCTTT. It translates to CASSQTTGTQNTEAFF.